This T cell receptor beta chain stems from a study of identical twins. The study's findings and limits: For monozygotic twins, models underestimated out-of-frame TCR alpha sharing.

TCRdb reprocessed the 5' RACE reads via MiXCR and lists one record per CDR3 protein. The profile shows hundreds of thousands of distinct CDR3 sequences, about 18% of them singletons. About this clonotype itself: Its antigen is as yet unknown.

Trimming stripped 5 bases from V and 0 bases from J, with 5 bases between. The CDR3 is made up of 14 amino acids. Germline CDR1 MNHNS, CDR2 SASEGT. The data also belong to a second study, concerning T cells expressing NK-cell markers. That paper notes: Nothing established the HCMV specificity of expanded NKG2C+ T cell clones.

What was sequenced was PBMCs. V usage is TRBV6-1 and J usage is TRBJ2-6; D uncertain. The TCR sequence derives from a woman under 30 in good health. The CDR3 nucleotides are TGTGCCAGCAGTCGGGCCTCTGGGGCCAACGTCCTGACTTTC. Translation gives CASSRASGANVLTF.